What follows describes a single TCR beta chain. Its antigen is not identified. The entry originates in a study of cytomegalovirus exposure and HLA in healthy donors. Study-level points and caveats: The records held CMV serostatus as the only immune exposure information. An analysis that was carried out later associated 15,000 to 20,000 TCR beta sequences with HLA alleles at 0.05 false discovery rate. Rare TCR sequences predominated, though certain public TCRs were found in many donors. What TCR beta sequences reportedly achieved was accurate prediction of HLA-A and HLA-B alleles in most subjects.

The study ran its PCR with 60 Vbeta and 13 Jbeta primers. TCRdb's copy holds only in-frame clones and misses some; the assay was immunoSEQ multiplex PCR. The profile covers about 120,000 clones, with around three fifths appearing a single time and under 9.5% taken by the ten largest. This CDR3 spans 14 amino acids. Trimming stripped 4 bases from V and 5 bases from J, with 13 bases between. From germline, CDR1 is LNHDA and CDR2 SQIVND (reference sequence). The V gene is TRBV19, the J gene TRBJ2-3; D not certain. Sequencing was done on a sample of PBMCs. This receptor was obtained from a woman aged 40-49 years in good health and CMV-seropositive. CDR3 sequence: CASSKPRGGDTQYF. The CDR3 DNA follows: TGTGCCAGTAGTAAACCCCGAGGTGGAGATACGCAGTATTTT. The full variable domain, completed using reference TRBV19 and TRBJ2-3, is DGGITQSPKYLFRKEGQNVTLSCEQNLNHDAMYWYRQDPGQGLRLIYYSQIVNDFQKGDIAEGYSVSREKKESFPLTVTSAQKNPTAFYLCASSKPRGGDTQYFGPGTRLTVL.